The entry that follows covers one T cell receptor (beta chain) sequence. The sample originates from a study of blood T cell repertoires in COVID-19. In the study overall: The study drew acute and convalescent COVID-19 samples from the United States, Italy and Spain. From T cells, B-cell-depleted T cells, or PBMCs came the material, which was cDNA or gDNA.

In the study's own analysis: Reference gene primer amplification in the assay estimated nucleated cell counts. Measured with immunoSEQ multiplex PCR; TCRdb has only the in-frame clones, and not every one. Clonal size and the V and J genes are those of that table, whereas D and trimming came from the DNA. The sample contains some 170,000 clones, roughly 76% of which appear only once. The CDR3 has 13 amino acids. V shed 5 bases and J shed 6 bases, with 8 bases lying between them. The germline V gene encodes CDR1 SGHNT and CDR2 YENEEA. The chain is built from TRBV11-3 and TRBJ1-6; D is unresolved. Sequencing was performed on peripheral blood. This clonotype was obtained from a woman between 45 and 65 years old with active or convalescent COVID-19. CDR3 coding DNA: TGTGCCAGCAGCCAGACTCTTAATTCACCCCTCCACTTT. Translated, it gives CASSQTLNSPLHF.